One and the same sample provided the 4 T cell receptor beta chains below, sequenced in a study of beta chain features in type 1 diabetes (dated by TCRdb to 2017 to 2018). Library preparation used the immunoSEQ multiplex PCR assay. The entire amount of isolated RNA was reverse transcribed using the High Capacity cDNA Reverse Transcription Kit, so the sequenced TCRB transcripts were expressed ones. In its TCRdb copy, this immuneACCESS table keeps in-frame sequences only and misses some clones. Where compared with another copy, unresolved V genes explain less than half of these, and the others have no known cause. The sample table shows under 450,000 clones, and about 15% are seen once. Of the sample, about 0.018% is held by the ten largest clones. The source material was naive CD4+ T cells from blood. In the paper's terms, the cell subset or site label means: true naive CD4+ T cells. Source of these receptors: a young woman in good health.

The genes are TRBV2 and TRBJ1-1; no clear D gene. V was shortened by 6 bases and J by 10 bases, with 9 bases between the two germline ends. The CDR3 has 10 amino acids. Germline loops: CDR1 SNHLY, CDR2 FYNNEI. This chain's CDR3 is CASSELRAFF. Here the CDR3 DNA reads TGTGCCAGCAGCGAACTGAGAGCTTTCTTT.

The chain employs TRBV18 and TRBJ1-5; D remains ambiguous. The CDR3 runs to 14 residues. V was shortened by 8 bases and J by 3 bases, with 14 bases between the two germline ends. The germline CDR1 and CDR2 sequences are KGHSH and LQKENI. CDR3 loop: CASTPGFVNQPQHF. The CDR3 DNA reads TGTGCCAGCACGCCAGGATTTGTCAATCAGCCCCAGCATTTT.

This clone was seen a handful of times. The V gene is TRBV15, the J gene TRBJ1-2; D is possibly TRBD1 (6 bases). This CDR3 is 13 amino acids long. V gave up 2 bases and J gave up 4 bases, with 8 bases separating them. Germline V gene sequence: CDR1 LNHNV, CDR2 YYDKDF (reference sequence). CDR3 bases: TGTGCCACCAGCAGACAGGGGAGCTATGGCTACACCTTC. Translation: CATSRQGSYGYTF.

This clone has a handful of counts. This chain links TRBV28 with TRBJ2-1; 8 bases match TRBD1. Trimming removed 7 bases from V and 2 bases from J; junction bases left unmatched: 4. The CDR3 loop spans 14 amino acids. The V gene's germline CDR1 is MDHEN and CDR2 SYDVKM. CDR3 DNA: TGTGCCAGCAAGGACAGGGAGACCTACAATGAGCAGTTCTTC. It translates to CASKDRETYNEQFF.